The 27 T cell receptor beta chains given below trace back to one sample, sequenced in a study of T cell responses to AZD1222 COVID-19 vaccine. Assay used: immunoSEQ multiplex PCR; TCRdb lists only in-frame clones, some missing. Counted here are around 99,000 clones, about 88% occurring once; the ten biggest clones make up approximately 17%. Specimen: peripheral blood, collected on day 0 of AZD1222 vaccination. The source of these receptors is an adult in good health.

Notes on this clone: Other DNA sequences in this sample translate to the same CDR3. The V call is TRBV5-1, the J call TRBJ1-4; D gene unclear. The CDR3 covers 12 residues. V was clipped by 5 bases and J by 3 bases, with 5 bases between them. Looked up from germline, CDR1 is SGHRS and CDR2 is YFSETQ. CDR3 in amino acids: CASSRANEKLFF. The CDR3 DNA follows: TGCGCCAGCAGTAGGGCTAATGAAAAACTGTTTTTT.

The rearrangement uses TRBV5-6 and TRBJ2-3, with D tentatively TRBD1 (6 bases). In germline, CDR1 is SGHDT, CDR2 YYEEEE. The CDR3 has 12 amino acids. V was clipped by 1 base and J by 9 bases, with 9 bases between them. The CDR3 bases are TGTGCCAGCAGCTTGTGGGGGCGCACGCAGTATTTT. It is translated as CASSLWGRTQYF. Full variable domain (outside the CDR3, taken from reference TRBV5-6 and TRBJ2-3): DAGVTQSPTHLIKTRGQQVTLRCSPKSGHDTVSWYQQALGQGPQFIFQYYEEEERQRGNFPDRFSGHQFPNYSSELNVNALLLGDSALYLCASSLWGRTQYFGPGTRLTVL.

The chain has TRBV2 and TRBJ1-1; D is possibly TRBD1 (6 bases). CDR3 length equals 14 residues. The V end lost 7 bases, the J end lost 5 bases, and 17 bases lay between the germline ends. CDR1 SNHLY and CDR2 FYNNEI come from the germline V gene. CDR3 residues: CASTPDRMGTEAFF. The CDR3 nucleotides are TGTGCCAGCACCCCGGACAGAATGGGGACTGAAGCTTTCTTT.

CDR3 sequence: CASSLETRRETQYF. CDR3 sequence (DNA): TGTGCCAGCAGCTTAGAGACTAGGCGGGAGACCCAGTACTTC. The V call is TRBV7-9, the J call TRBJ2-5; perhaps TRBD2 as D (6 bases). V was pared by 1 base and J by 5 bases, with 11 bases between. The CDR3 loop spans 14 amino acids. Germline CDR1 reads SEHNR; CDR2 reads FQNEAQ (reference sequence).

The chain has TRBV2 and TRBJ2-3, with D possibly being TRBD1 (6 bases). Trimming removed 3 bases at V and 2 bases at J, with 15 bases between. Germline V lookup: CDR1 SNHLY, CDR2 FYNNEI. The CDR3 sequence is 16 residues long. CDR3 sequence (DNA): TGTGCCAGCAGTGAGGGGACAATGTGGACCACAGATACGCAGTATTTT. Residues: CASSEGTMWTTDTQYF.

Here the CDR3 reads CASSYSLAGDFYNEQFF. CDR3 coding DNA: TGTGCCAGCAGCTATTCACTAGCGGGGGACTTCTACAATGAGCAGTTCTTC. This chain connects TRBV5-5 to TRBJ2-1, with 11 nucleotides matching TRBD2. Germline values: CDR1 SGHKS, CDR2 YYEKEE (reference sequence). The CDR3 consists of 17 residues. After removal of 3 bases from V and 3 bases from J, the junction contained 8 bases not matched to a gene.

The J gene is TRBJ2-7, the V gene TRBV29-1; D is perhaps TRBD1 (6 bases). The CDR3 contains 19 residues. Per the germline V gene, CDR1 is SQVTM and CDR2 is ANQGSEA. Trimming stripped 3 bases from V and 0 bases from J, with 27 bases between. DNA for the CDR3: TGCAGCGTTGACGGAGTACTGAGGCCGGGGCAGGGGTTCTCCTACGAGCAGTACTTC. It translates to CSVDGVLRPGQGFSYEQYF.

The chain carries TRBV11-2 and TRBJ2-2; TRBD2 agrees at 12 bases. Looked up from germline, CDR1 is SGHAT and CDR2 is FQNNGV. The CDR3 loop spans 17 amino acids. Germline trimming cut 5 bases from V and 5 bases from J; bases unmatched to any gene: 9. CDR3 DNA sequence: TGTGCCAGCAGCCCCCTAGCGGGGGGGCAATGGACCGGGGAGCTGTTTTTT. Protein product: CASSPLAGGQWTGELFF.

The J gene is TRBJ2-2, the V gene TRBV29-1, with unresolved D. The germline CDR1 and CDR2 sequences are SQVTM and ANQGSEA. V lost 4 bases to trimming and J lost 6 bases, with 9 bases between them. This CDR3 spans 12 amino acids. CDR3 bases: TGCAGCGTTGGGGAACATGCCGGGGAGCTGTTTTTT. Translation: CSVGEHAGELFF.

The J gene is TRBJ1-1, the V gene TRBV18; 11 nucleotides agree with TRBD1. The V segment lost 1 base and the J segment 7 bases; nucleotides outside the gene matches: 2. This CDR3 contains 14 residues. The germline gives CDR1 KGHSH, CDR2 LQKENI. CDR3 sequence: CASSPRGQGGEAFF. DNA of the CDR3: TGTGCCAGCTCACCACGGGGACAGGGGGGTGAAGCTTTCTTT.

The V and J genes are TRBV28 and TRBJ1-2; 10 bases are shared with TRBD1. Germline CDR1 MDHEN, CDR2 SYDVKM. V trimming: 7 bases; J trimming: 6 bases; junction bases outside the gene matches: 14. This CDR3 is 16 amino acids long. CDR3 amino acids: CASTTPTGGLGDGYTF. The CDR3 DNA sequence: TGTGCCAGCACCACCCCGACAGGGGGCTTGGGGGATGGCTACACCTTC.

The rearrangement joins TRBV6-1 to TRBJ1-3; D is ambiguous. The V end lost 4 bases, the J end lost 0 bases, and 19 bases lay between the germline ends. This CDR3 comprises 18 residues. The V gene's germline CDR1 is MNHNS and CDR2 SASEGT. The CDR3 nucleotides read TGTGCCAGCAGTGGTGGTTCCTCGGGTCTAGTCTCTGGAAACACCATATATTTT. This codes for CASSGGSSGLVSGNTIYF.

V usage is TRBV21-1 and J usage is TRBJ2-7; the table calls TRBD2, which could not be checked here. TRBV21-1 is shown as a pseudogene. This CDR3 spans 11 amino acids. The CDR3 here is CASSIYYEQYV. CDR3 bases: TGTGCCAGCAGCATTTACTACGAGCAGTACGTC.

The chain joins TRBV7-9 to TRBJ1-5; TRBD1 matches 7 bases. Germline CDR1 reads SEHNR; CDR2 reads FQNEAQ (reference sequence). The CDR3 covers 16 residues. The junction had 9 bases not matched to a gene; V was cut back by 1 base and J by 6 bases. CDR3: CASSLGGAGGTQPQHF. The CDR3 coding sequence is TGTGCCAGCAGCTTAGGGGGGGCAGGGGGTACTCAGCCCCAGCATTTT.

The chain uses TRBV21-1 and TRBJ2-7; TRBD1 is taken as the D call from the table, unchecked against the DNA. TRBV21-1 is reported as a pseudogene. This CDR3 comprises 15 residues. The CDR3 DNA reads as TGTGCCAGCAGCAAAGTAAAGGACAACTCCTACGAGCAGTACGTC. This gives the protein CASSKVKDNSYEQYV.

This rearrangement joins TRBV6-2 or TRBV6-3 to TRBJ2-1; D is unresolved. CDR1 and CDR2 from the germline V gene are MNHEY and SVGEGT. The CDR3 runs to 14 residues. Trimming cost V 6 bases and J 6 bases, with 15 bases left between them. The CDR3 spells CASSAPAPSNEQFF. CDR3 coding DNA: TGTGCCAGCAGCGCCCCAGCCCCCTCCAATGAGCAGTTCTTC.

This chain links TRBV6-5 with TRBJ2-7; D is possibly TRBD2 (7 bases). The CDR3 is made up of 15 amino acids. Per germline, CDR1 MNHEY and CDR2 SVGAGI. V lost 4 bases to trimming and J lost 1 base, with 14 bases between them. Here the CDR3 reads CASSWGGKPSYEQYF. CDR3 nucleotide sequence: TGTGCCAGCAGTTGGGGGGGCAAGCCTTCCTACGAGCAGTACTTC.

The gene calls are TRBV11-2 and TRBJ1-4; D gene unclear. The CDR3 loop spans 15 amino acids. Trimming took 3 bases from V and 11 from J, leaving 19 bases between them. CDR1 is SGHAT, CDR2 FQNNGV, per germline. In DNA form, the CDR3 reads TGTGCCAGCAGCTTGAGCGCGGGCCCCAGAGGGAAACTGTTTTTT. Its translation: CASSLSAGPRGKLFF.

The chain carries TRBV6-1 and TRBJ1-4; 7 bases match TRBD1. V was pared by 4 bases and J by 5 bases, with 10 bases of the junction left unmatched. The CDR3 contains 16 residues. In germline, CDR1 is MNHNS, CDR2 SASEGT. Written as DNA, the CDR3 is TGTGCCAGCAGTGGCTCCCGGACAGGAGGGAATGAAAAACTGTTTTTT. Protein sequence: CASSGSRTGGNEKLFF.

In this sample, this clone turned up a few times. The J gene is TRBJ1-1, the V gene TRBV15; D remains ambiguous. The CDR3 totals 13 residues. V lost 6 bases and J lost 2, with 10 bases in between. Germline CDR1 LNHNV, CDR2 YYDKDF (reference sequence). The CDR3 DNA reads as TGTGCCACCAGATCGGACCTAAACACTGAAGCTTTCTTT. Translated, it gives CATRSDLNTEAFF.

The chain employs TRBV2 and TRBJ2-7, with 8 bases matching TRBD1. Per germline, CDR1 SNHLY and CDR2 FYNNEI. Trimming cost V 10 bases and J 1 base; bases outside gene matches: 15. The CDR3 has 16 amino acids. CDR3 bases: TGTGCCACGGGCGACCACAGGGGGATGGCGTCCTACGAGCAGTACTTC. This codes for CATGDHRGMASYEQYF. Full variable domain (outside the CDR3, taken from reference TRBV2 and TRBJ2-7): EPEVTQTPSHQVTQMGQEVILRCVPISNHLYFYWYRQILGQKVEFLVSFYNNEISEKSEIFDDQFSVERPDGSNFTLKIRSTKLEDSAMYFCATGDHRGMASYEQYFGPGTRLTVT.

CDR3 coding DNA: TGTGCCAGCTCACCCCTGGGAGGGCCAGATACGCAGTATTTT. It codes for CASSPLGGPDTQYF. V and J are TRBV18 and TRBJ2-3; 7 nucleotides line up with TRBD2. The CDR3 totals 14 residues. CDR1 is KGHSH and CDR2 is LQKENI in the germline V gene. J lost 4 bases, V lost 3 bases, and 4 bases had no gene match.

The rearrangement joins TRBV6-5 to TRBJ1-3; possible D gene TRBD1, 5 bases. The CDR3 loop spans 12 amino acids. CDR1 is MNHEY, CDR2 SVGAGI, per germline. The V end lost 6 bases, the J end lost 7 bases, and 10 bases lay between the germline ends. CDR3 sequence reads: CASSPRGNTIYF. CDR3 coding DNA: TGTGCCAGCAGCCCGAGGGGCAACACCATATATTTT.

The chain joins TRBV4-2 to TRBJ1-5, with D tentatively TRBD1 (6 bases). The CDR3 contains 18 residues. Trimming pared 1 base from V and 2 bases from J, leaving 18 bases between. Germline V gene lookup returns CDR1 LGHNA and CDR2 YNFKEQ. This CDR3 reads CASSQARGAGVGNQPQHF. CDR3 nucleotides: TGTGCCAGCAGCCAAGCCCGGGGGGCAGGTGTAGGCAATCAGCCCCAGCATTTT.

V is TRBV7-8 and J is TRBJ1-5, with no clear D. The germline CDR1 and CDR2 sequences are SGHVS and FQNEAQ. CDR3 size: 13 residues. Trimming pared 1 base from V and 3 bases from J, leaving 4 bases between. CDR3: CASSLGLNQPQHF. CDR3 bases: TGTGCCAGCAGCTTAGGGCTCAATCAGCCCCAGCATTTT.

The CDR3, as DNA: TGTGCCACCAGTGATCAGGACAGGTTAGGCACAGATACGCAGTATTTT. Translated: CATSDQDRLGTDTQYF. The chain recombines TRBV24-1 with TRBJ2-3, with 7 bases matching TRBD1. V shed 3 bases, J shed 1 base, and the junction held 6 bases outside the gene matches. CDR3 size: 16 residues. From germline, CDR1 is KGHDR and CDR2 SFDVKD.

The J gene is TRBJ2-7, the V gene TRBV5-1, with D perhaps TRBD2 (5 bases). This CDR3 is built from 14 residues. Looked up from germline, CDR1 is SGHRS and CDR2 is YFSETQ. Trimming shortened V by 7 bases and J by 5 bases, and 19 bases separated the two germline ends. The CDR3 loop reads CASRLQWGVDEQYV. CDR3 sequence (DNA): TGCGCCAGCCGCCTCCAGTGGGGAGTCGACGAGCAGTACGTC.